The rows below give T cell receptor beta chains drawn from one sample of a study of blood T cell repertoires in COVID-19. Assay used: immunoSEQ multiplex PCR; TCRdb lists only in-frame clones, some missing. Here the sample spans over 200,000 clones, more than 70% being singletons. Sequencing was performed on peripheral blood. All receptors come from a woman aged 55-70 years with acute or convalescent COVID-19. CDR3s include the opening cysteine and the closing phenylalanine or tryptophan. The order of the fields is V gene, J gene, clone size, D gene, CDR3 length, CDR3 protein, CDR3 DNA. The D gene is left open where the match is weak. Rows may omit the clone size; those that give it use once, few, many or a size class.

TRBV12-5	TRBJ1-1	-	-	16	CASASGGGVTTTEAFF	TGTGCTAGTGCTTCGGGGGGGGGCGTAACTACCACTGAAGCTTTCTTT
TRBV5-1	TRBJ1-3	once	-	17	CASSLGAVGGSGNTIYF	TGCGCCAGCAGCTTGGGAGCGGTGGGAGGTTCTGGAAACACCATATATTTT
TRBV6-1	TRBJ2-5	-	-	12	CASSESGETQYF	TGTGCCAGCAGTGAAAGCGGAGAGACCCAGTACTTC
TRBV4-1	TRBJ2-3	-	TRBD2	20	CASSQLRGTSGGYSTDTQYF	TGCGCCAGCAGCCAACTTCGGGGGACTAGCGGGGGATACAGCACAGATACGCAGTATTTT
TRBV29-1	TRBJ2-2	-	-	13	CSVPGTYTGELFF	TGCAGCGTGCCCGGGACTTATACCGGGGAGCTGTTTTTT
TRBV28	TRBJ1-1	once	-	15	CASTHFRSGNTEAFF	TGTGCCAGCACCCATTTTCGGTCAGGGAACACTGAAGCTTTCTTT
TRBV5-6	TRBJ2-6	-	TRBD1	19	CASSHRGSSTLSGANVLTF	TGTGCCAGCAGCCACAGGGGCAGTTCCACTCTCTCTGGGGCCAACGTCCTGACTTTC
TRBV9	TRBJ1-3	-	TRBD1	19	CASSADDLGQASSGNTIYF	TGTGCCAGCAGCGCCGACGATCTCGGACAGGCGTCCTCTGGAAACACCATATATTTT
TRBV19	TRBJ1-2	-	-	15	CASSIERGTAYGYTF	TGTGCCAGTAGTATAGAACGGGGGACCGCCTATGGCTACACCTTC
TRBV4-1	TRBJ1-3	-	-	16	CASSQELGSSGNTIYF	TGCGCCAGCAGCCAAGAGTTAGGGAGCTCTGGAAACACCATATATTTT
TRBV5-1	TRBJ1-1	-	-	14	CASSETEKNTEAFF	TGCGCCAGCAGCGAGACAGAAAAGAACACTGAAGCTTTCTTT
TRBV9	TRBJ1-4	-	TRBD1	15	CASSVDRGGREKLFF	TGTGCCAGCAGCGTCGACAGGGGAGGGCGGGAAAAACTGTTTTTT
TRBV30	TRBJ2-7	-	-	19	CAWSGEVVEGTGSPYEQYF	TGTGCCTGGAGTGGAGAGGTAGTTGAGGGAACCGGCAGTCCCTACGAGCAGTACTTC
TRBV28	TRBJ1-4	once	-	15	CASSFSDLWNEKLFF	TGTGCCAGCAGTTTTTCCGACTTATGGAATGAAAAACTGTTTTTT
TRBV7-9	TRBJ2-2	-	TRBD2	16	CASRKSGRGNTGELFF	TGTGCCAGCAGAAAAAGCGGGAGAGGAAACACCGGGGAGCTGTTTTTT
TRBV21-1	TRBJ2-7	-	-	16	CASSIYRDRGAHEQYF	TGTGCCAGCAGCATCTACCGGGACAGGGGTGCACACGAGCAGTACTTC
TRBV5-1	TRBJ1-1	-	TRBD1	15	CASSLLSGGAPEAFF	TGCGCCAGCAGTTTGTTATCAGGGGGCGCCCCTGAAGCTTTCTTT
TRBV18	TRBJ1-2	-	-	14	CASSPVRTNYGYTF	TGTGCCAGCTCACCAGTCCGTACTAACTATGGCTACACCTTC
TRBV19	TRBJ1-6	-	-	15	CASSLQGQRDSPLHF	TGTGCCAGTAGTTTACAGGGTCAACGGGATTCACCCCTCCACTTT
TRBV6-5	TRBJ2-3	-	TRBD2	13	CASSIAGGDTQYF	TGTGCCAGCAGTATCGCGGGGGGAGATACGCAGTATTTT
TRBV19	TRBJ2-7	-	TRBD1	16	CASSKLQTGAGYEQYF	TGTGCCAGTAGTAAGCTTCAGACAGGGGCCGGTTACGAGCAGTACTTC
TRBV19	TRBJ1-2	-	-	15	CASSISGSLNYGYTF	TGTGCCAGTAGTATATCAGGGTCGTTGAACTATGGCTACACCTTC
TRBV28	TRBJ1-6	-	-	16	CASSSTRGGPNSPLHF	TGTGCCAGCAGTTCTACCCGGGGAGGGCCTAATTCACCCCTCCACTTT
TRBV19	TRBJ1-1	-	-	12	CASSRRFTEAFF	TGTGCCAGTAGCCGCAGATTCACTGAAGCTTTCTTT
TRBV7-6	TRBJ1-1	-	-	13	CASSSEGNTEAFF	TGTGCCAGCAGCTCTGAGGGGAACACTGAAGCTTTCTTT
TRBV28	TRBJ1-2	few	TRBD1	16	CASSPAGTGANYGYTF	TGTGCCAGCAGTCCAGCTGGGACAGGGGCTAACTATGGCTACACCTTC
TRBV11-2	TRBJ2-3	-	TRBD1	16	CASSLTGQGRGDTQYF	TGTGCCAGCAGCTTAACCGGACAGGGGAGGGGAGATACGCAGTATTTT
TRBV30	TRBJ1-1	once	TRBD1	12	CAWGDRATEAFF	TGTGCCTGGGGGGACAGGGCGACTGAAGCTTTCTTT